This TCR beta chain was identified in a study of blood T cell repertoires in COVID-19. At the level of the study: Samples representing acute and convalescent COVID-19 were sourced from the United States, Italy and Spain. T cells, B-cell-depleted T cells, or PBMCs supplied cDNA or gDNA.

Original processing notes: Amplified reference gene primers provided the basis for estimating nucleated cell counts. The data were produced by immunoSEQ multiplex PCR, yet TCRdb's version contains in-frame clones alone and is incomplete. The D gene and trimming were derived from the DNA, and the V and J assignments and clone size from that table. The data show some 80,000 clones, approximately 90% seen once. This clone was detected only once. This CDR3 has 17 amino acids. Germline trimming cut 3 bases from V and 4 bases from J; bases unmatched to any gene: 12. The germline V gene has CDR1 SGHRS and CDR2 YFSETQ.

The chain links TRBV5-1 to TRBJ2-2, with 7 bases fitting TRBD2. Sequenced: peripheral blood. The sequence was collected from a woman in her forties or fifties with active or convalescent COVID-19. The CDR3 sequence is CASSSTGGTVGTGELFF. In DNA, the CDR3 is TGCGCCAGCAGCTCAACGGGGGGAACGGTCGGCACCGGGGAGCTGTTTTTT.